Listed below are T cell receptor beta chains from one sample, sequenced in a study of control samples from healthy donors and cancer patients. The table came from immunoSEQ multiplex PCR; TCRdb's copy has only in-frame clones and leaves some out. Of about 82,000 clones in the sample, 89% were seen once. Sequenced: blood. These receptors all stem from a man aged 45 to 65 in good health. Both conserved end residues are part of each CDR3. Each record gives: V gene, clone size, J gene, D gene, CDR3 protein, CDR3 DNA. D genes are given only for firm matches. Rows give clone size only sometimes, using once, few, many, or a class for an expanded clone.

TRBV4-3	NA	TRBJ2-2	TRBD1	CASSQDRTGIYTGELFF	TGCGCCAGCAGCCAAGATAGGACAGGCATATACACCGGGGAGCTGTTTTTT
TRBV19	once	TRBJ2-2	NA	CASSSGSWFGGELFF	TGTGCCAGTAGTTCAGGGAGCTGGTTCGGCGGGGAGCTGTTTTTT
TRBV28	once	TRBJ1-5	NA	CASSFPPGQPQHF	TGTGCCAGCAGTTTTCCCCCAGGTCAGCCCCAGCATTTT
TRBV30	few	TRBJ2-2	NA	CAWSVRVGELFF	TGTGCCTGGAGTGTAAGGGTCGGGGAGCTGTTTTTT
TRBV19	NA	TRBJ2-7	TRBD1	CASSPTDRGPYEQYF	TGTGCCAGTAGTCCCACCGACAGGGGGCCCTACGAGCAGTACTTC
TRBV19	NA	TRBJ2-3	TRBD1	CASSILGQGKDTQYF	TGTGCCAGTAGTATTCTGGGACAGGGAAAAGATACGCAGTATTTT
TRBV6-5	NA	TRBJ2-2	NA	CASSLSGRNTGELFF	TGTGCCAGCAGCCTCTCCGGGAGAAACACCGGGGAGCTGTTTTTT
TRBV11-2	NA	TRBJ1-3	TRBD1	CASSPRDRVGNTIYF	TGTGCCAGCAGCCCCCGGGACAGGGTCGGAAACACCATATATTTT
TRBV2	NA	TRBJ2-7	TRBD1	CASRYGQGTHEQYF	TGTGCCAGCAGATACGGACAGGGGACCCACGAGCAGTACTTC
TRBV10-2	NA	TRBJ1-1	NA	CASSEARTAEAFF	TGCGCCAGCAGTGAGGCGCGGACAGCTGAAGCTTTCTTT
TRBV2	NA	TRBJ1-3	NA	CASSEGFRSGNTIYF	TGTGCCAGCAGTGAAGGGTTCAGGTCTGGAAACACCATATATTTT
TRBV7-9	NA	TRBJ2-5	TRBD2	CASSFGLAGGGETQYF	TGTGCCAGCAGCTTTGGACTAGCGGGAGGCGGGGAGACCCAGTACTTC
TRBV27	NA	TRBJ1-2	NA	CASRLGAGTTGGYTF	TGTGCCAGCAGACTGGGGGCCGGGACGACTGGAGGCTACACCTTC
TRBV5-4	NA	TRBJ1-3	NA	CASSIQGDYSGNTIYF	TGTGCCAGCAGCATACAGGGCGACTACTCTGGAAACACCATATATTTT
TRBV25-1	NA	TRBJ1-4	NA	CASGVNEKLFF	TGTGCCAGTGGGGTGAATGAAAAACTGTTTTTT
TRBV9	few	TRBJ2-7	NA	CASSVSSSGETEQYF	TGTGCCAGCAGCGTCTCATCAAGTGGGGAGACCGAGCAGTACTTC
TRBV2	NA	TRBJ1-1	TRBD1	CASSFLGGAGSEAFF	TGTGCCAGCAGTTTTTTAGGGGGCGCGGGTTCTGAAGCTTTCTTT
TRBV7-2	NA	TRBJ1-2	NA	CASSLDTGVNGYTF	TGTGCCAGCAGCTTAGATACTGGGGTAAATGGCTACACCTTC
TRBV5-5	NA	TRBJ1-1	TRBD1	CASSLRTGRNTEAFF	TGTGCCAGCAGCTTGCGGACAGGGAGGAACACTGAAGCTTTCTTT
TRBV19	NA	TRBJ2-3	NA	CASSIFEGTDTQYF	TGTGCCAGTAGTATTTTCGAGGGGACAGATACGCAGTATTTT
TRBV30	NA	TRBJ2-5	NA	CAWRSPPLQTQYF	TGTGCCTGGAGATCGCCCCCCCTGCAGACCCAGTACTTC
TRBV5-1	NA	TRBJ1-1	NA	CASSPGSLDPEAFF	TGCGCCAGCAGCCCCGGGTCCCTTGACCCTGAAGCTTTCTTT
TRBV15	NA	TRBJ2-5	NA	CATSRPRETQYF	TGTGCCACCAGCAGGCCCCGGGAGACCCAGTACTTC
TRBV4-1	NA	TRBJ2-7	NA	CASSPGQGGTYEQYF	TGCGCCAGCAGCCCCGGACAAGGGGGGACTTACGAGCAGTACTTC
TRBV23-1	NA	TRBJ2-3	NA	CARATTDTQYF	TGCGCCAGGGCGACAACGGATACGCAGTATTTT
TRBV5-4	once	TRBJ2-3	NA	CASSLDGGPSTDTQYF	TGTGCCAGCAGCTTGGACGGGGGGCCAAGCACAGATACGCAGTATTTT
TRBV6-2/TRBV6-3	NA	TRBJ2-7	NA	CASSYYRREQYF	TGTGCCAGCAGTTACTACAGAAGGGAGCAGTACTTC
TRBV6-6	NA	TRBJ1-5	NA	CASSGRGGQPQHF	TGTGCCAGCAGTGGCAGGGGTGGTCAGCCCCAGCATTTT